The 5 T cell receptor beta chains reported below all come from one sample, sequenced in a study of blood T cell repertoires in COVID-19. Sequenced by immunoSEQ multiplex PCR; TCRdb stores in-frame clones only, minus some. The sample includes about 3,500 clones, around three quarters of them seen just once. Material: peripheral blood. All receptors derive from a man in his sixties or seventies with active COVID-19.

In its sample, this clone was seen a few times. This sequence joins TRBV7-2 and TRBJ2-2, with 7 positions matching TRBD2. The CDR3 has 17 residues. Per germline, CDR1 SGHTA and CDR2 FQGNSA. The V and J ends lost 0 bases and 5 bases, in that order; junction bases with no gene match: 9. The CDR3 region has the DNA TGTGCCAGCAGCTTAGCCGCCCTAGCGGTTTGGACCGGGGAGCTGTTTTTT. It specifies CASSLAALAVWTGELFF.

This clone was recorded a few times. This rearrangement joins TRBV19 to TRBJ2-3; a weak D match, TRBD1 (5 bases). The CDR3 spans 13 residues. The V end lost 6 bases, the J end lost 4 bases, and 11 bases lay between the germline ends. The V gene's germline CDR1 is LNHDA and CDR2 SQIVND (reference sequence). This CDR3 reads CASRQGMPDTQYF. The CDR3 region has the DNA TGTGCCAGTAGGCAGGGAATGCCAGATACGCAGTATTTT.

J is TRBJ2-1 and V is TRBV7-3; 9 bases line up with TRBD2. With 5 bases clipped from V and 8 bases from J, the junction kept 13 bases outside the gene matches. Germline V gene sequence: CDR1 SGHTA, CDR2 FQGTGA. The CDR3 consists of 16 residues. CDR3 DNA: TGTGCCAGCAGCCCACCTTGGCGGGAGGGCGACGATGAGCAGTTCTTC. Amino acid sequence: CASSPPWREGDDEQFF.

V and J are TRBV6-5 and TRBJ1-2; weak D call: TRBD1 (6 bases). V lost 2 bases to trimming and J lost 0 bases, with 13 bases between them. The germline gives CDR1 MNHEY, CDR2 SVGAGI. The CDR3 spans 16 residues. The CDR3 protein is CASSYNPDSPNYGYTF. The CDR3 bases are TGTGCCAGCAGTTACAACCCGGACAGTCCTAACTATGGCTACACCTTC.

This clone was detected only a few times. The chain couples TRBV19 to TRBJ2-3; 11 nucleotides align to TRBD2. Germline lookup yields CDR1 LNHDA and CDR2 SQIVND (reference sequence). J lost 0 bases, V lost 5 bases, and 10 bases had no gene match. This CDR3 region has 18 residues. The CDR3 sequence: CASSGGTSGAPSTDTQYF. The DNA for the CDR3 is TGTGCCAGTAGTGGGGGGACTAGCGGCGCCCCTAGCACAGATACGCAGTATTTT.